In its sample, the clone carrying this TCR beta chain was seen a few times. Its specificity is not known. The read ends 3 residues shy of where the CDR3 ends; the end is completed using the germline J gene. Per germline, CDR1 DFQATT and CDR2 SNEGSKA (reference sequence). The V and J ends lost 6 bases and 8 bases, in that order; junction bases with no gene match: 8. The CDR3 length is 15 residues. These data originate in a study of T cell clonality in common variable immunodeficiency. This table comes from immunoSEQ multiplex PCR, and its TCRdb copy is limited to in-frame clones, with some not included. This repertoire holds fewer than 40,000 clones, and none appear only once. Blood samples were heparinized, about 4.5 to 8 ml per donor. Study observations and caveats: In common variable immunodeficiency, TCR beta chains reportedly carried fewer deletions and N-nucleotide insertions. CVID patient heterogeneity limited repertoire-clinical complication correlations.

This receptor was obtained from a human donor with common variable immunodeficiency. The gene calls are TRBV20-1 and TRBJ2-1, with TRBD2 matching 15 bases. The source material was peripheral blood mononuclear cells. The CDR3 reads CSAIGLAGGPDEQFF. CDR3 DNA (partial): TGCAGTGCGATAGGACTAGCGGGAGGGCCGGATGAG.